Following are 5 T cell receptor beta chains from one sample sequenced in a study of blood T cells in healthy people across ages. PCR was performed a second time for roughly 7 to 12 cycles using a sample-barcoded 5' primer and a J-beta primer mix. MiXCR was run by TCRdb on the 5' RACE reads, yielding one entry per CDR3 protein. The table includes about 780,000 distinct CDR3 sequences, roughly 24% detected once. A further study also used this sample, focusing on T cells of mothers and their children.

The specimen was blood. These receptors were obtained from a boy aged 5-17 years in good health.

The rearrangement uses TRBV7-9 and TRBJ2-5; the D is unclear. The germline V and J ends were trimmed by 3 bases and 4 bases, with 12 bases remaining between them. The CDR3 runs to 14 residues. Germline lookup yields CDR1 SEHNR and CDR2 FQNEAQ (reference sequence). As DNA, the CDR3 is TGTGCCAGCAGCTTGAATCATCTGGGAGAGACCCAGTACTTC. This sequence encodes CASSLNHLGETQYF.

V gene TRBV5-6 combines with J gene TRBJ2-3; no clear D. V lost 2 bases to trimming and J lost 0 bases, with 10 bases between them. This CDR3 contains 15 residues. Germline V gene lookup returns CDR1 SGHDT and CDR2 YYEEEE. CDR3: CASSLLSISTDTQYF. CDR3 in DNA: TGTGCCAGCAGCTTATTGAGTATTAGCACAGATACGCAGTATTTT. Combining the CDR3 with reference TRBV5-6 and TRBJ2-3 gives the whole variable domain DAGVTQSPTHLIKTRGQQVTLRCSPKSGHDTVSWYQQALGQGPQFIFQYYEEEERQRGNFPDRFSGHQFPNYSSELNVNALLLGDSALYLCASSLLSISTDTQYFGPGTRLTVL.

This clonotype has only a few counts. V gene TRBV19 combines with J gene TRBJ2-5; 7 positions match TRBD2. The J call may be mistaken, given a closer DNA end match to TRBJ2-1. CDR1 LNHDA and CDR2 SQIVND come from the germline V gene (reference sequence). CDR3 size: 12 residues. CDR3 DNA sequence: TGTGCCAGTAGTTTAGGGGAGGGTGAGCAGTTCTTC. Its translation is CASSLGEGEQFF.

The chain employs TRBV7-8 and TRBJ1-2, with unresolved D. Germline CDR1 SGHVS, CDR2 FQNEAQ. The ends were cut back, 1 base at V and 7 bases at J, with 13 bases in the middle. The length of the CDR3 is 14 residues. DNA for the CDR3: TGTGCCAGCAGCTTAGGGTCTCGGCGACCTGGCTACACCTTC. Translating it yields CASSLGSRRPGYTF.

The J gene is TRBJ2-1, the V gene TRBV9; 9 bases match TRBD2. CDR1 and CDR2 from the germline V gene are SGDLS and YYNGEE. The V gene end was trimmed by 5 bases and the J gene end by 4 bases; junction bases not matched to a gene: 10. The CDR3 has 16 amino acids. The CDR3 loop reads CASRGGAGGQYNEQFF. The CDR3, as DNA: TGTGCCAGCAGGGGAGGAGCGGGGGGACAATACAATGAGCAGTTCTTC.